The clone carrying this TCR beta chain appeared a few times. The antigen remains unidentified. This CDR3 has 14 residues. CDR1 and CDR2 (germline): MNHNS, SASEGT. With V trimmed by 0 bases and J by 2 bases, 1 base remained unmatched. This sample is drawn from a study of neoadjuvant nivolumab and ipilimumab in lung cancer. In the study overall: Nivolumab 3 mg/kg was given days 1, 15 and 29, plus ipilimumab 1 mg/kg day 1 in combination.

Notes on the study in general: Compared with tumor-adjacent uninvolved lung, resected tumors showed greater richness and clonality. Blood richness before therapy tracked richness in tumors resected after neoadjuvant therapy.

Produced via immunoSEQ multiplex PCR; TCRdb's table is partial and in-frame only. The data show tens of thousands of clones, with roughly 91% seen just once and about 3.5% held by the top ten. Sequenced here: blood, sampled before neoadjuvant nivolumab, alone or with ipilimumab. This chain connects TRBV6-1 to TRBJ2-7; 7 bases agree with TRBD2. The sequence was collected from an adult with non-small cell lung cancer. Some clones in this sample may be carry-over from other donors' samples. The DNA for the CDR3 is TGTGCCAGCAGTGAAGCGGCGGGAGCCTACGAGCAGTACTTC. The encoded protein is CASSEAAGAYEQYF.